This T cell receptor (beta chain) stems from a study of shared clonotypes between healthy human individuals. In the original workflow: Sequence data from immunoSEQ were junction-only and lacked quality scores; consequently, filtering differed. Generated by immunoSEQ multiplex PCR, the TCRdb table keeps only in-frame clones and is missing some. From that table come the V and J calls and clone size; the DNA was used to work out D and trimming. The table shows about 460,000 clones, with over 60% occurring only once. Germline CDR1 and CDR2: SGHAT and FQNNGV. The CDR3 runs 13 residues. Trimming removed 1 base at V and 4 bases at J, with 5 bases between. Remarks on this clone: A read error is likely here: a far larger clone is one base away.

This clonotype was sampled from a middle-aged woman in good health. Some clones in this sample may be carry-over from other donors' samples. The sequenced material came from PBMCs. The rearrangement joins TRBV11-2 to TRBJ1-5; no reliable D call. The CDR3 sequence: CASSLGANQPQHF. The CDR3, as DNA: TGTGCCAGCAGCTTAGGGGCTAATCAGCCCCAGCATTTT.